This record looks at one TCR beta chain sequence and its context. Its antigen is as yet unknown. The PCR was carried out with 60 Vbeta primers and 13 Jbeta primers. Measured with immunoSEQ multiplex PCR; TCRdb has only the in-frame clones, and not every one. The sample holds around 190,000 clones, around 79% seen once. This sample is drawn from a study of cytomegalovirus exposure and HLA in healthy donors. Study-level points and caveats: The listing of 150 to 200 TCR beta chains classed them as cytomegalovirus-associated. In a later analysis, TCR beta V- and J-gene trimming showed a link to a missense DCLRE1C variant.

The TCR was taken from a woman in her forties or fifties in good health and CMV-seronegative. The sample taken for sequencing was PBMCs.

The CDR3 region has the DNA TGTGCCAGCAGTGGAGGACAGGGCTTCTACGAGCAGTACTTC. Its protein is CASSGGQGFYEQYF. The V and J genes are TRBV28 and TRBJ2-7; 8 positions match TRBD1. Trimming removed 5 bases from V and 3 bases from J; junction bases left unmatched: 6. Germline loops: CDR1 MDHEN, CDR2 SYDVKM. The CDR3 loop spans 14 amino acids. Full variable domain (missing parts from reference TRBV28 and TRBJ2-7): DVKVTQSSRYLVKRTGEKVFLECVQDMDHENMFWYRQDPGLGLRLIYFSYDVKMKEKGDIPEGYSVSREKKERFSLILESASTNQTSMYLCASSGGQGFYEQYFGPGTRLTVT.